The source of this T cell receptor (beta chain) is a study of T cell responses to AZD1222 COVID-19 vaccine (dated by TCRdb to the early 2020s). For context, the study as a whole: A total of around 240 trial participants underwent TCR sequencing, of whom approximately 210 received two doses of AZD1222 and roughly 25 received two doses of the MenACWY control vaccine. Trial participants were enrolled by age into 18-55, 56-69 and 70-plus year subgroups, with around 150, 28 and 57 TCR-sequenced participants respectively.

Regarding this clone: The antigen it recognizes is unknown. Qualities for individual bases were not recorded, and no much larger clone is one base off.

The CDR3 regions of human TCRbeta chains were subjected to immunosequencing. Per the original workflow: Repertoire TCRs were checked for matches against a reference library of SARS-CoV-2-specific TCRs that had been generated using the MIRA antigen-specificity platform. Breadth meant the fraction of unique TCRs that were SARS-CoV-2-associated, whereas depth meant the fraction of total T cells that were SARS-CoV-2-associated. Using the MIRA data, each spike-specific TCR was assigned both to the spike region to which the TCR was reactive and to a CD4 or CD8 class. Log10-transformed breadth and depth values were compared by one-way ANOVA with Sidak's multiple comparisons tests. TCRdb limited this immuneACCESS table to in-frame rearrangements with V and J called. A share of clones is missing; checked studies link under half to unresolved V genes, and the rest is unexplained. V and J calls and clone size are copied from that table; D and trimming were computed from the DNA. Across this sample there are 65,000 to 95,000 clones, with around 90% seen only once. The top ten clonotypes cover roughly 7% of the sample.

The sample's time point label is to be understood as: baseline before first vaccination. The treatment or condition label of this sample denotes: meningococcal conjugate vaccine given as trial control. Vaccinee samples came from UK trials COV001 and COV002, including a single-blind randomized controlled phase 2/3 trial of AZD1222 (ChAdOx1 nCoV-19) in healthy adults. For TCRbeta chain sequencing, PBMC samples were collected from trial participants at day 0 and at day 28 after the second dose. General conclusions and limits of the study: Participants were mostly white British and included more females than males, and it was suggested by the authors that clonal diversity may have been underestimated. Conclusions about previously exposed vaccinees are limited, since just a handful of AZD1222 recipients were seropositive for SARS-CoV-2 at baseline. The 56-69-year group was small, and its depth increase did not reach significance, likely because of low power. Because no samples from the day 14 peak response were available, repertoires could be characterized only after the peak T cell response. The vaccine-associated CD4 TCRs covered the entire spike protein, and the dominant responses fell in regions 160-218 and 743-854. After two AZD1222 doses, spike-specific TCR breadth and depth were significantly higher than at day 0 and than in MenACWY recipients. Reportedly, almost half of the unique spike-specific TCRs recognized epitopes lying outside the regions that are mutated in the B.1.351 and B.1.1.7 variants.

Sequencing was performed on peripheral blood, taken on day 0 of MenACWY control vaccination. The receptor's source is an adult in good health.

The bases are TGTGCCAGCAGCCGCAAGTACGAGCAGTACTTC. Its protein reads: CASSRKYEQYF. The rearrangement joined TRBV5-6 to TRBJ2-7; the D gene is not confidently resolved. Trimming at the junction amounts to 4 bases on V and 4 bases on J, and the germline ends lie 6 bases apart. CDR1 SGHDT and CDR2 YYEEEE are derived from the germline V gene. The CDR3 has 11 amino acids, counting the end cysteine and phenylalanine. CDR3 DNA is the only sequence kept; it has 33 bases, read in frame from the first base.